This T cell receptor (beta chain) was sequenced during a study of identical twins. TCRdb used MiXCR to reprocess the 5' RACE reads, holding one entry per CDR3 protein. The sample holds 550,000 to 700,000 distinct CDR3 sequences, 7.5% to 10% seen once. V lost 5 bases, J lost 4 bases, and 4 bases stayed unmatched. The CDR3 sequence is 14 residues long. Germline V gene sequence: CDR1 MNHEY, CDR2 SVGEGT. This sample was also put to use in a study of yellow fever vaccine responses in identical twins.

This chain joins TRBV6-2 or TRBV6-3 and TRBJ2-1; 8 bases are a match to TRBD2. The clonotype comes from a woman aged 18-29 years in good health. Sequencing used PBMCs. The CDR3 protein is CASSATSVYNEQFF. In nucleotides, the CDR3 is TGTGCCAGCAGTGCGACTAGCGTTTACAATGAGCAGTTCTTC.